This T cell receptor (beta chain) derives from a study of T cell responses to AZD1222 COVID-19 vaccine. The data were produced by immunoSEQ multiplex PCR, yet TCRdb's version contains in-frame clones alone and is incomplete. The data hold about 75,000 clones, with approximately 90% observed a single time. Findings and caveats of the study: After two AZD1222 doses, spike-specific TCR breadth and depth rose versus day 0. Targeting of unmutated variant regions was reportedly seen in nearly half of spike-specific TCRs. Donors in the cohort were predominantly white British and more often female, and clonal diversity was possibly underestimated. Sampled repertoires all dated from after the peak T cell response.

The CDR3 spans 13 residues. Germline V lookup: CDR1 LNHDA, CDR2 SQIVND (reference sequence). Trimming cost V 5 bases and J 2 bases, with 7 bases left between them. A note on this clone: Antigen specificity is unknown.

The specimen comprised peripheral blood, sampled 28 days after the second dose of the MenACWY control vaccine. The receptor comes from an adult who received the MenACWY meningococcal vaccine as a control. The chain couples TRBV19 to TRBJ1-5; no clear D gene. CDR3 DNA: TGTGCCAGTAGTGTTCAGGGCAATCAGCCCCAGCATTTT. It codes for CASSVQGNQPQHF. Variable domain in full (rest from reference TRBV19 and TRBJ1-5): DGGITQSPKYLFRKEGQNVTLSCEQNLNHDAMYWYRQDPGQGLRLIYYSQIVNDFQKGDIAEGYSVSREKKESFPLTVTSAQKNPTAFYLCASSVQGNQPQHFGDGTRLSIL.